The entry below describes one TCR beta chain. The data were obtained in a study of blood T cell repertoires in COVID-19. The V gene end was trimmed by 0 bases and the J gene end by 7 bases; junction bases not matched to a gene: 11. The CDR3 contains 15 residues. The germline V gene has CDR1 GTSNPN and CDR2 SVGIG (reference sequence). The repertoire was sequenced with immunoSEQ multiplex PCR; TCRdb's copy has only in-frame clones and lacks some. The table includes about 300,000 clones, 85% to 90% detected once. The rearrangement uses TRBV30 and TRBJ2-7, with TRBD2 matching 8 bases. This sequence originates from a woman aged 50 to 60 with COVID-19, enrolled during active disease. The sequencing sample was made of peripheral blood. Written as DNA, the CDR3 is TGTGCCTGGAGTGTACCACGGACTAGCTCAAGTGAGCAGTACTTC. Protein product: CAWSVPRTSSSEQYF.